This TCR beta chain emerged from a study of radiation and T cells in renal cell carcinoma. Study-wide findings and caveats: From baseline, blood top tumor clonotypes peaked at 2 weeks post-radiation.

Points on this clone: The target antigen is unknown.

Time point here: blood 2 weeks post-SBRT. The treatment: 15 Gy SBRT to primary tumor, nephrectomy 4 weeks later. This renal cell carcinoma was of the clear cell type. V was clipped by 4 bases and J by 3 bases, with 14 bases between them. CDR3 length: 14 amino acids. In germline, CDR1 is SGDLS, CDR2 YYNGEE. Clones were sequenced by immunoSEQ multiplex PCR, and TCRdb holds only the in-frame ones, with some missing. The sample yields roughly 130,000 clones, about 81% seen once. Sequencing used blood, obtained from a patient whose treatment included radiotherapy and nephrectomy. This chain links TRBV9 with TRBJ2-7, with D perhaps matching TRBD1 (5 bases). This clonotype was sampled from a woman aged 55 to 70 with renal cell carcinoma. DNA of the CDR3: TGTGCCAGCAGCCCACGACAGAAAGACTACGAGCAGTACTTC. Protein: CASSPRQKDYEQYF.